These 29 T cell receptor beta chains share one sample of origin, sequenced in a study of T cell changes during pregnancy in multiple sclerosis. Method: immunoSEQ multiplex PCR; TCRdb's copy keeps in-frame clones and lacks some. In the table there are approximately 48,000 clones, roughly 92% of which are singletons. The sample consisted of CD4+ T cells from peripheral blood mononuclear cells, taken after pregnancy. The source of these receptors is a female donor with multiple sclerosis, enrolled in a pregnancy study.

The CDR3 loop is CASSLASGETQYF. The CDR3 region has the DNA TGCGCCAGCAGCTTGGCTAGCGGGGAGACCCAGTACTTC. This chain uses TRBV5-1 with TRBJ2-5, with 8 bases identical to TRBD2. Germline lookup yields CDR1 SGHRS and CDR2 YFSETQ. The CDR3 contains 13 residues. V was clipped by 0 bases and J by 5 bases; unmatched bases: 0.

This clone was seen only a few times. This chain connects TRBV6-1 to TRBJ2-5; 8 bases map to TRBD1. Germline trimming cut 2 bases from V and 5 bases from J; bases unmatched to any gene: 7. Germline V gives CDR1 MNHNS, CDR2 SASEGT. CDR3 length: 15 amino acids. In DNA, the CDR3 is TGTGCCAGCAGTGAACCGGGACAGGTCGCCGAGACCCAGTACTTC. Translation: CASSEPGQVAETQYF.

This clone was seen once. The rearrangement joins TRBV7-6 to TRBJ1-1; TRBD1 aligns across 8 bases. The CDR3 totals 16 residues. With V trimmed by 6 bases and J by 1 base, 10 bases remained unmatched. Germline V CDR1 and CDR2: SGHVS, FNYEAQ. DNA for the CDR3: TGTGCCAGCAGACGTCCAGGGGGCGGTGAGAACACTGAAGCTTTCTTT. Encoded protein: CASRRPGGGENTEAFF.

This rearrangement joins TRBV10-1 to TRBJ2-1; TRBD2 agrees at 8 bases. The germline V gene encodes CDR1 WNHNN and CDR2 SYGVQD (reference sequence). The CDR3 totals 20 residues. The V gene end was trimmed by 2 bases and the J gene end by 0 bases; junction bases not matched to a gene: 15. For the CDR3, the DNA is TGCGCCAGCAGTGAGGCCCCCGGGGGGGCGGGAGAGAGCTCCTACAATGAGCAGTTCTTC. Translating it yields CASSEAPGGAGESSYNEQFF.

J is TRBJ2-2 and V is TRBV30; TRBD1 might be the D (5 bases). V was pared by 8 bases and J by 0 bases, with 19 bases between. CDR1 GTSNPN and CDR2 SVGIG come from the germline V gene (reference sequence). The CDR3 is 16 residues long. CDR3 in amino acids: CARSRTHTANTGELFF. The CDR3 nucleotides read TGTGCCCGCTCGCGGACACACACCGCGAACACCGGGGAGCTGTTTTTT.

The genes are TRBV5-1 and TRBJ2-3; TRBD2 aligns across 9 bases. V lost 3 bases to trimming and J lost 1 base; unmatched junction nucleotides: 3. The germline V gene has CDR1 SGHRS and CDR2 YFSETQ. The length of the CDR3 is 15 residues. The CDR3 loop is CASSSRLAGTDTQYF. The CDR3 DNA is TGCGCCAGCAGCTCTCGACTAGCGGGCACAGATACGCAGTATTTT.

This clone was counted once. The gene calls are TRBV15 and TRBJ2-4, with D possibly matching TRBD2 (6 bases). This CDR3 is built from 17 residues. Deletions cut 1 base from V and 5 bases from J, with 18 bases between. Germline lookup yields CDR1 LNHNV and CDR2 YYDKDF (reference sequence). The CDR3 reads CATSRGLVSLSQNIQYF. As DNA, the CDR3 is TGTGCCACCAGCAGAGGACTAGTTTCCCTGTCGCAAAACATTCAGTACTTC.

V is TRBV23-1 and J is TRBJ2-7, with 11 bases that match TRBD1. TRBV23-1 is labeled an ORF, and its function is uncertain. The length of the CDR3 is 13 residues. Germline trimming cut 4 bases from V and 9 bases from J; bases unmatched to any gene: 5. In nucleotides, the CDR3 is TGCGCCAGCAGTCCCAGGACAGGGGGCGGGCAGTACTTC. This gives the protein CASSPRTGGGQYF.

V and J are TRBV5-1 and TRBJ2-2, with 7 bases lining up with TRBD2. After removal of 7 bases from V and 4 bases from J, the junction contained 10 bases not matched to a gene. CDR1 is SGHRS, CDR2 YFSETQ, per germline. This CDR3 has 15 amino acids. Here the CDR3 DNA reads TGCGCCAGCCGTGAGGCGGGGACTATCACCGGGGAGCTGTTTTTT. This codes for CASREAGTITGELFF.

The chain uses TRBV11-2 and TRBJ1-1, with TRBD1 matching over 7 bases. Losses at the gene ends were 1 base for V and 4 bases for J; bases not matched to a gene: 6. The CDR3 sequence is 15 residues long. CDR1 is SGHAT, CDR2 FQNNGV, per germline. CDR3 DNA: TGTGCCAGCAGCTTAGCGGCGCAGGGGGGCACTGAAGCTTTCTTT. Translating it yields CASSLAAQGGTEAFF.

The chain carries TRBV5-6 and TRBJ2-3; D might be TRBD1 (6 bases). V lost 4 bases to trimming and J lost 2 bases, with 14 bases between them. The CDR3 covers 15 residues. Germline CDR1 is SGHDT and CDR2 is YYEEEE. Here the CDR3 reads CASSRGGRTTDTQYF. The CDR3 DNA follows: TGTGCCAGCAGCAGAGGGGGACGGACCACAGATACGCAGTATTTT.

This clone was detected a few times. The J gene is TRBJ1-1, the V gene TRBV30; D is possibly TRBD1 (6 bases). The CDR3 sequence is 12 residues long. Deletions cut 4 bases from V and 4 bases from J, with 10 bases between. Germline V lookup: CDR1 GTSNPN, CDR2 SVGIG (reference sequence). The CDR3 sequence is CAWKQGPTEAFF. The CDR3 DNA sequence: TGTGCCTGGAAACAGGGACCCACTGAAGCTTTCTTT.

V is TRBV19 and J is TRBJ2-1; 10 nucleotides line up with TRBD2. CDR3 length: 15 amino acids. Trimming removed 8 bases from V and 7 bases from J; junction bases left unmatched: 11. Germline V CDR1 and CDR2: LNHDA, SQIVND (reference sequence). In nucleotides, the CDR3 is TGTGCCAGTTCGTTAGCGGGAGGCCGCCGGAATGAGCAGTTCTTC. It codes for CASSLAGGRRNEQFF.

The chain links TRBV5-1 to TRBJ2-6; 8 bases agree with TRBD2. Trimming cost V 4 bases and J 0 bases; bases outside gene matches: 6. The CDR3 spans 17 residues. Germline V gene lookup returns CDR1 SGHRS and CDR2 YFSETQ. CDR3 coding DNA: TGCGCCAGCAGCGTTAGCGGGACTAACTCTGGGGCCAACGTCCTGACTTTC. Translated: CASSVSGTNSGANVLTF. The full variable domain, in which reference TRBV5-1 and TRBJ2-6 provide the parts outside the CDR3, is KAGVTQTPRYLIKTRGQQVTLSCSPISGHRSVSWYQQTPGQGLQFLFEYFSETQRNKGNFPGRFSGRQFSNSRSEMNVSTLELGDSALYLCASSVSGTNSGANVLTFGAGSRLTVL.

The chain has TRBV30 and TRBJ2-7, with 7 bases matching TRBD1. The CDR3 runs 13 residues. The junction had 5 bases not matched to a gene; V was cut back by 0 bases and J by 6 bases. CDR1 GTSNPN and CDR2 SVGIG come from the germline V gene (reference sequence). CDR3 in amino acids: CAWSVLNRGEQYF. DNA of the CDR3: TGTGCCTGGAGTGTACTAAACAGGGGCGAGCAGTACTTC.

To note about this clone: A junction end diverges from the germline sequence, so it may reflect a read error. The rearrangement joins TRBV29-1 to TRBJ2-1, with D perhaps TRBD2 (6 bases). This CDR3 is 15 amino acids long. The germline V gene encodes CDR1 SQVTM and CDR2 ANQGSEA. In nucleotides, the CDR3 is TGCAGCAGCGGGTTAGGCAGGGTGACCTACGATGAGCAGTTCTTC. Amino acid sequence: CSSGLGRVTYDEQFF.

This clone was seen a single time. This chain joins TRBV6-1 and TRBJ1-5; D remains unclear. The V gene's germline CDR1 is MNHNS and CDR2 SASEGT. The CDR3 length is 15 residues. V shed 1 base and J shed 1 base, with 8 bases lying between them. The CDR3 loop is CASSEGPRSNQPQHF. CDR3 bases: TGTGCCAGCAGTGAAGGTCCCCGGAGCAATCAGCCCCAGCATTTT.

The rearrangement links TRBV28 to TRBJ2-1; no firm D call. Per germline, CDR1 MDHEN and CDR2 SYDVKM. With 2 bases removed from V and 5 bases from J, the gap between germline ends came to 16 bases. This CDR3 contains 16 residues. The CDR3 protein is CASSLLFDKPNNEQFF. The DNA of the CDR3 is TGTGCCAGCAGTTTACTTTTTGACAAACCCAACAATGAGCAGTTCTTC.

The J gene is TRBJ2-1, the V gene TRBV29-1; 9 positions agree with TRBD2. Germline assignment: CDR1 SQVTM and CDR2 ANQGSEA. The CDR3 length is 13 residues. The V and J ends lost 5 bases and 5 bases, in that order; junction bases with no gene match: 4. DNA for the CDR3: TGCAGCGTTCTCCGACTAGCGGACAATGAGCAGTTCTTC. Its translation: CSVLRLADNEQFF.

The chain employs TRBV7-9 and TRBJ2-3, with D possibly matching TRBD2 (5 bases). The CDR3 is 14 amino acids. Trimming stripped 4 bases from V and 2 bases from J, with 10 bases between. Germline CDR1 and CDR2: SEHNR and FQNEAQ (reference sequence). The CDR3 DNA reads as TGTGCCAGCAGCTCCGGGGTCTACACAGATACGCAGTATTTT. Protein: CASSSGVYTDTQYF.

CDR3 amino acids: CASSLDSQETQYF. The DNA of the CDR3 is TGTGCCAGCAGCTTAGACTCACAAGAGACCCAGTACTTC. The chain recombines TRBV5-4 with TRBJ2-5; D is unresolved. Germline loops: CDR1 SGHNT, CDR2 YYREEE (reference sequence). V lost 2 bases, J lost 2 bases, and 7 bases lay in between. The CDR3 is 13 residues long.

The chain is built from TRBV5-4 and TRBJ2-1; the match to TRBD2 covers 9 bases. There are 16 residues in the CDR3. CDR1 and CDR2 from the germline V gene are SGHNT and YYREEE (reference sequence). V was clipped by 0 bases and J by 6 bases; unmatched bases: 7. The CDR3 here is CASSLGSGRSGNEQFF. The CDR3 DNA reads as TGTGCCAGCAGCTTGGGTAGCGGGAGATCGGGCAATGAGCAGTTCTTC.

The rearrangement links TRBV5-1 to TRBJ2-1, with 12 bases lining up with TRBD2. Germline-derived CDR1 and CDR2 are SGHRS and YFSETQ. The CDR3 consists of 16 residues. J lost 7 bases, V lost 4 bases, and 9 bases had no gene match. The CDR3 DNA is TGCGCCAGCAGCCTGGCGACTAGCGGGAGAGCAAATGAGCAGTTCTTC. Amino acids: CASSLATSGRANEQFF.

The rearrangement uses TRBV6-6 and TRBJ2-7; 9 nucleotides line up with TRBD1. This CDR3 is 16 amino acids long. V gave up 2 bases and J gave up 4 bases; unmatched junction bases: 9. Per germline, CDR1 MNHNY and CDR2 SVGAGI (reference sequence). This CDR3 reads CASSYPRDRVGYEQYF. The CDR3 DNA is TGTGCCAGCAGTTACCCCCGGGACAGGGTTGGGTACGAGCAGTACTTC.

This clone was found once. This chain connects TRBV27 to TRBJ2-7; D uncertain. Germline loops: CDR1 MNHEY, CDR2 SMNVEV (reference sequence). V lost 5 bases and J lost 0, with 17 bases in between. There are 16 residues in the CDR3. CDR3 sequence: CASSQTLSMSSYEQYF. In nucleotides, the CDR3 is TGTGCCAGCAGTCAAACACTATCGATGAGCTCCTACGAGCAGTACTTC.

This clone has a handful of counts. The chain uses TRBV5-1 and TRBJ1-5; possible D gene TRBD1, 5 bases. Germline V gene data show CDR1 as SGHRS and CDR2 as YFSETQ. V dropped 2 bases and J dropped 8 bases, with 11 bases sitting between them. The CDR3 covers 13 residues. The CDR3 here is CASSLGIGEPQHF. DNA for the CDR3: TGCGCCAGCAGCTTAGGGATAGGGGAGCCCCAGCATTTT.

The table lists this clone with a count of one. The chain uses TRBV28 and TRBJ2-6; D gene ambiguous. Between the trimmed V and J ends, which lost 6 bases and 2 bases, there was a span of 5 bases. The CDR3 runs to 13 residues. Germline assignment: CDR1 MDHEN and CDR2 SYDVKM. The CDR3 nucleotides are TGTGCCAGCAGGAGCCCTGGGGCCAACGTCCTGACTTTC. This encodes CASRSPGANVLTF.

This clone was seen a few times. The V call is TRBV19, the J call TRBJ2-2, with D perhaps matching TRBD1 (6 bases). V was shortened by 3 bases and J by 4 bases, with 12 bases between the two germline ends. Per germline, CDR1 LNHDA and CDR2 SQIVND (reference sequence). This CDR3 region has 15 residues. The CDR3 nucleotides are TGTGCCAGTAGTATGCGGACAGTTACCACCGGGGAGCTGTTTTTT. Translating gives CASSMRTVTTGELFF.

The chain recombines TRBV27 with TRBJ2-5; 8 bases are a match to TRBD2. The J call is uncertain, as TRBJ2-7 better fits the DNA end. This CDR3 is 15 amino acids long. The germline V gene has CDR1 MNHEY and CDR2 SMNVEV (reference sequence). Here the CDR3 reads CASSGAGGSVDEQYF. In nucleotides, the CDR3 is TGTGCCAGCAGTGGGGCGGGGGGATCAGTCGACGAGCAGTACTTC.